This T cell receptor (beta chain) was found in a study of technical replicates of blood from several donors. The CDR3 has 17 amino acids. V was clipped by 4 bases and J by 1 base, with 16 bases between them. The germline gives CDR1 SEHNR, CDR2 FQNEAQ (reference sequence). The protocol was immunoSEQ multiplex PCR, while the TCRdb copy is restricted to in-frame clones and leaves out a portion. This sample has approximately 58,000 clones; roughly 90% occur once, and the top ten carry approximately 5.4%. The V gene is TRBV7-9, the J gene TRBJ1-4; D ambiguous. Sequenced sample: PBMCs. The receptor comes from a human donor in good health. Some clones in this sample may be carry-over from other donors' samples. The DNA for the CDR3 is TGTGCCAGCAGCTCCCTCTTAATCGGTGAAACTAATGAAAAACTGTTTTTT. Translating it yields CASSSLLIGETNEKLFF.